By share, the clone carrying this TCR delta chain counts as large. This record belongs to a study of gamma-delta chains in newborns, infants, children. TCRdb applied CATT to the reads for clone calling. The table shows 2,500 to 3,500 delta-chain clones, with under 3% occurring only once. V trimming: 2 bases; J trimming: 2 bases; junction bases outside the gene matches: 11. CDR3 length: 17 residues. In germline, CDR1 is GEAIGNYY, CDR2 EKD. The clonotype comes from a child who was a newborn, infant or young child, either healthy, febrile or measles-vaccinated (not recorded which). The J gene is TRDJ1, the V gene TRDV2; 9 nucleotides match TRDD3. The sample comprised blood. The chain's CDR3 is CACDKLGDYRFTDKLIF. The CDR3 DNA reads TGTGCCTGTGACAAACTGGGGGACTACCGGTTTACCGATAAACTCATCTTT.